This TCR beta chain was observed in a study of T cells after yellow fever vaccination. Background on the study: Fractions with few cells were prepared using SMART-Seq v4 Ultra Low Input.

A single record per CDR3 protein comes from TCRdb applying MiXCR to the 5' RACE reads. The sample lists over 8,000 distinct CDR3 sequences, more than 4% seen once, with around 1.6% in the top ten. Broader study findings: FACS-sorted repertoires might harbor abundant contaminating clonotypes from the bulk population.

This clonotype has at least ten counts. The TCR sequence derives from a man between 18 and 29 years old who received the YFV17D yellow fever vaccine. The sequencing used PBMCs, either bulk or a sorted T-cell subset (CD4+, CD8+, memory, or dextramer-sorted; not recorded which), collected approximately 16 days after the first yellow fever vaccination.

The CDR3, as DNA: TGTGCCAGCTCACCGGGAGTAAACATTCAGTACTTC. This encodes CASSPGVNIQYF. This sequence joins TRBV18 and TRBJ2-4; possibly TRBD2 for D (5 bases). Trimming left V 3 bases short and J 6 bases short, with 6 bases between. The CDR3 has 12 residues. Germline CDR1 is KGHSH and CDR2 is LQKENI.